This is a list of T cell receptor beta chains from one sample in a study of blood T cells in healthy people across ages. TCRdb passed the 5' RACE reads through MiXCR, listing each CDR3 protein once. Of 550,000 to 600,000 distinct CDR3 sequences listed, approximately 27% were seen once; the top ten hold 15% to 20%. Sequencing input: blood. The receptors derive from a woman in her seventies in good health. Both conserved end residues are trimmed from each CDR3.

V gene | CDR3 length | CDR3 protein
TRBV7-9 | 12 | ASSLGMNTGELF
TRBV5-1 | 17 | ASSVAGRQERGGADTQY
TRBV9 | 13 | ASSVGAGNQETQY
TRBV6-2/TRBV6-3 | 9 | ASLLQRTQY
TRBV7-2 | 13 | ASSLATSGGYEQY
TRBV6-5 | 10 | ASSSQTGYEY
TRBV7-2 | 11 | ASSWTKQNIQY
TRBV12-3/TRBV12-4 | 12 | ASSHSGIQETQY
TRBV5-1 | 11 | ASGPLGSTEAF
TRBV5-1 | 13 | ASSLVTSGGDTQY
TRBV10-3 | 12 | AIGTTGTQETQY
TRBV29-1 | 11 | SVSPSGQETQY
TRBV20-1 | 10 | SALTGANEQY
TRBV20-1 | 11 | SARDDRKYGYT
TRBV6-2/TRBV6-3 | 15 | ASTPSWGLAGTDTQY
TRBV6-1 | 11 | ASMVGYRETQY
TRBV20-1 | 13 | SASDRGSGQETQY
TRBV12-3/TRBV12-4 | 11 | ASSRRSFTEAF
TRBV29-1 | 12 | SAQTGVNSYEQY
TRBV7-2 | 12 | ASSPRGGDTEAF
TRBV20-1 | 12 | SASGEQTSYEQY
TRBV20-1 | 14 | SARFSTAGSTDTQY
TRBV20-1 | 9 | SARDNNEQF
TRBV2 | 13 | ASSDKGLRVYEQY
TRBV4-3 | 12 | ASSQTKGRNTIY
TRBV29-1 | 12 | SAALGTGAEKLF
TRBV19 | 14 | ASSRPSGPSSYEQY
TRBV20-1 | 11 | SSRDRSSYEQY
TRBV3-1 | 13 | ASSRTRQDNSPLH
TRBV11-2 | 16 | ASSLMADSRGSYNEQF
TRBV12-3/TRBV12-4 | 12 | ASSLSGQGTEAS
TRBV6-2/TRBV6-3 | 13 | ASSGDRIMNTEAF
TRBV6-5 | 11 | ASTPFGTDTQY
TRBV4-3 | 14 | ASSQDLGGAFYGYT
TRBV7-8 | 12 | ASRDFGMGETQY
TRBV7-9 | 13 | ASRGLGEAWETQY